Listed below are T cell receptor beta chains from one sample, sequenced in a study of blood T cell repertoires in COVID-19. Some clones are missing from TCRdb's copy, which holds only in-frame ones; the method was immunoSEQ multiplex PCR. The profile shows about 250,000 clones, approximately 90% of them singletons. Sequenced sample: PBMCs or T cells enriched from blood (not recorded which). Source of these receptors: a woman aged 18-29 years who had recovered from COVID-19. Both conserved end residues are part of each CDR3. D genes are given only for firm matches. Clone size appears in some rows only: once, few, many, or a class for an expanded clone.

clone_size: -; j_call: TRBJ1-5; d_call: TRBD1; v_call: TRBV6-2/TRBV6-3; cdr3_nt: TGTGCCAGCAGTTGGACAGGAGTTAATCAGCCCCAGCATTTT; cdr3_aa: CASSWTGVNQPQHF
clone_size: -; j_call: TRBJ1-1; d_call: -; v_call: TRBV11-2; cdr3_nt: TGTGCCAGCAGCTTAGCACACAGCACTGAAGCTTTCTTT; cdr3_aa: CASSLAHSTEAFF
clone_size: once; j_call: TRBJ2-1; d_call: -; v_call: TRBV5-4; cdr3_nt: TGTGCCAGCAGCCCAGAGTCAGGGTTGGCCTACAATGAGCAGTTCTTC; cdr3_aa: CASSPESGLAYNEQFF
clone_size: -; j_call: TRBJ1-1; d_call: -; v_call: TRBV10-3; cdr3_nt: TGTGCCATCAGTGATTCGTTCGGGGGGGGCGCCGGAGAAGCTTTCTTT; cdr3_aa: CAISDSFGGGAGEAFF
clone_size: -; j_call: TRBJ1-1; d_call: TRBD1; v_call: TRBV5-4; cdr3_nt: TGTGCCAGCAGTTTAGGGGGCGGGACTGAAGCTTTCTTT; cdr3_aa: CASSLGGGTEAFF
clone_size: -; j_call: TRBJ2-1; d_call: TRBD1; v_call: TRBV6-2/TRBV6-3; cdr3_nt: TGTGCCAGCATCCCCGGACAGGGCTCCTACAATGAGCAGTTCTTC; cdr3_aa: CASIPGQGSYNEQFF
clone_size: -; j_call: TRBJ1-6; d_call: TRBD1; v_call: TRBV11-2; cdr3_nt: TGTGCCAGCAGCCCCGGACAGGGGGGGAGTTCACCCCTCCACTTT; cdr3_aa: CASSPGQGGSSPLHF
clone_size: many; j_call: TRBJ1-2; d_call: -; v_call: TRBV6-5; cdr3_nt: TGTGCCAGCAGAGACATGTTCTATGGCTACACCTTC; cdr3_aa: CASRDMFYGYTF
clone_size: -; j_call: TRBJ1-2; d_call: TRBD1; v_call: TRBV4-1; cdr3_nt: TGCGCCAGCAGCCAATACGGACAGGGTGATTACTATGGCTACACCTTC; cdr3_aa: CASSQYGQGDYYGYTF
clone_size: -; j_call: TRBJ1-1; d_call: TRBD1; v_call: TRBV18; cdr3_nt: TGTGCCAGCTCACCTAAACAGGGGGCCAACACTGAAGCTTTCTTT; cdr3_aa: CASSPKQGANTEAFF
clone_size: once; j_call: TRBJ1-1; d_call: -; v_call: TRBV7-2; cdr3_nt: TGTGCCAGCAGCTTACGGGATAACACTGAAGCTTTCTTT; cdr3_aa: CASSLRDNTEAFF
clone_size: once; j_call: TRBJ1-1; d_call: -; v_call: TRBV10-1; cdr3_nt: TGCGCCAGCAGTGAGGTCGGGGGGCCTGAAGCTTTCTTT; cdr3_aa: CASSEVGGPEAFF
clone_size: -; j_call: TRBJ1-1; d_call: TRBD1; v_call: TRBV27; cdr3_nt: TGTGCCAGCAGTTTTTTAGGGGGCGGGAACACTGAAGCTTTCTTT; cdr3_aa: CASSFLGGGNTEAFF
clone_size: few; j_call: TRBJ2-7; d_call: TRBD2; v_call: TRBV28; cdr3_nt: TGTGCCAGCAGGCCCCGGACTAGCGGGGGGGCCGGCTACGAGCAGTACTTC; cdr3_aa: CASRPRTSGGAGYEQYF
clone_size: -; j_call: TRBJ2-3; d_call: TRBD2; v_call: TRBV5-1; cdr3_nt: TGCGCCAGCAGCTCGGGACTAGCGGGGGGCACAGATACGCAGTATTTT; cdr3_aa: CASSSGLAGGTDTQYF
clone_size: -; j_call: TRBJ1-2; d_call: -; v_call: TRBV27; cdr3_nt: TGTGCCAGCAGTCCCCGATCCTTCGGGGGGAACTATGGCTACACCTTC; cdr3_aa: CASSPRSFGGNYGYTF
clone_size: once; j_call: TRBJ1-4; d_call: -; v_call: TRBV20-1; cdr3_nt: TGCAGTGCTAGATGGCCCCCGGAGGTGTTTTTT; cdr3_aa: CSARWPPEVFF
clone_size: -; j_call: TRBJ2-1; d_call: TRBD2; v_call: TRBV4-1; cdr3_nt: TGCGCCAGCCCCCTAGCGGGGGGGCCTATCTCCTACAATGAGCAGTTCTTC; cdr3_aa: CASPLAGGPISYNEQFF
clone_size: once; j_call: TRBJ2-3; d_call: -; v_call: TRBV19; cdr3_nt: TGTGCCAGTAGTCAGGCATGGGGCACAGATACGCAGTATTTT; cdr3_aa: CASSQAWGTDTQYF
clone_size: -; j_call: TRBJ1-4; d_call: -; v_call: TRBV19; cdr3_nt: TGTGCCAGTAGTACTGCGACCAGGGAAAAACTGTTTTTT; cdr3_aa: CASSTATREKLFF
clone_size: -; j_call: TRBJ2-7; d_call: -; v_call: TRBV6-5; cdr3_nt: TGTGCCAGCAGAGGGGGGGCAGCGAACTACGAGCAGTACTTC; cdr3_aa: CASRGGAANYEQYF
clone_size: many; j_call: TRBJ1-4; d_call: -; v_call: TRBV5-6; cdr3_nt: TGTGCCAGCTGTGAGTGGGGCCTTGCAACTAATGAAAAACTGTTTTTT; cdr3_aa: CASCEWGLATNEKLFF